This note documents a single T cell receptor (beta chain) sequence. The antigen is not known. One junction end disagrees with the germline gene, perhaps due to a read error. This specimen belongs to a study of breast tumors, draining lymph nodes, adjacent tissues. The CDR3 extends over 17 amino acids. In germline, CDR1 is SQVTM, CDR2 ANQGSEA. General study findings and limits: Luminal-like breast cancer showed significantly higher tumor–nontumor repertoire similarity than basal-like.

TCRdb analysed the multiplex PCR reads with MiXCR anew, one entry per CDR3 protein. There are 60,000 to 75,000 distinct CDR3 sequences in the sample; approximately 57% occur only once, and approximately 18% lies in the top ten. V and J are TRBV29-1 and TRBJ2-1; 12 bases fit TRBD2. The sequenced sample consisted of breast tumor tissue. This clonotype was obtained from a female donor with breast cancer. Some clones in this sample may be carry-over from other donors' samples. The CDR3 is CSVEEYLAGGPVNEQLF. CDR3 sequence (DNA): TGCAGCGTTGAGGAGTATCTAGCGGGAGGGCCGGTAAATGAGCAGCTCTTC.